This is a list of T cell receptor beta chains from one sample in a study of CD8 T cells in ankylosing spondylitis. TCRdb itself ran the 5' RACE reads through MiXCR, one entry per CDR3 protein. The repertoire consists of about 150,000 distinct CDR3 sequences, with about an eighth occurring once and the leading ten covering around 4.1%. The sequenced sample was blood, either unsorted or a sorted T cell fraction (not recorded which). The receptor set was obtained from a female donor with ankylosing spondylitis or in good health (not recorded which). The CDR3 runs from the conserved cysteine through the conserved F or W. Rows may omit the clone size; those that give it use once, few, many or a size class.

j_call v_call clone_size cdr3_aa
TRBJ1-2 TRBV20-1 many CSARDLDRLYGYTF
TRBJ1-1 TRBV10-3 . CAISESSNDRREAFF
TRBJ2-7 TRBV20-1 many CSARDPSGRGYEQYF
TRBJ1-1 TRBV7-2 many CASSLRDRGAFF
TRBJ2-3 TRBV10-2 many CASILAGGHTDTQYF
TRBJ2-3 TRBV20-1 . CSARVQQGPDTQYF
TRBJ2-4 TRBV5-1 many CASSLGGSEAKNIQYF
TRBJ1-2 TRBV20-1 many CSARVLSQDYGYTF
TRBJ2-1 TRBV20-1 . CSARDLSGTGGDEQFF
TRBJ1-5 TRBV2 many CATGGSGANQPQHF
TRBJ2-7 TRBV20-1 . CSATAGPSSYEQYF
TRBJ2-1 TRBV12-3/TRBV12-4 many CASRPSGAGSYNEQFF
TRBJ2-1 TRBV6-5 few CATHRRPNEQFF